The present entry profiles one T cell receptor beta chain with its context. Its recognized antigen is unknown. Within one base of it there is no much larger clone, and no base qualities were kept. This sample is part of a study of blood T cell repertoires in COVID-19 (TCRdb year 2020). As for the study more broadly: Collaborator samples came from the United States, Italy and Spain and covered acute and convalescent phases of COVID-19. The prospective study material was composed of cDNA or gDNA derived from T cells, B-cell-depleted T cells, or PBMCs. HLA class I and class II types, where available, came from metadata supplied by the sample provider rather than from assay-based typing. The repertoires were released in a freely available public database intended as a resource for research on the immune response to SARS-CoV-2. Nearly every sample came with metadata listing a de-identified subject ID, COVID-19 status, age in years and sex. Samples came from the ongoing ImmuneRACE study (first 160 participants) plus 1,254 subjects from 6 global collaborators. Subjects who had been exposed to COVID-19, were actively infected with it, or had recovered from it provided the deeply sampled blood TCRbeta repertoires that made up the dataset.

Enrolling through a virtual design, the prospective study's participants ranged in age from roughly 18 to 90 years and lived across 24 United States geographic areas. In the prospective study, cohorts were assigned on the basis of participant-reported clinical history obtained from a screening survey and a study questionnaire. For ImmuneRACE Cohort 3, a participant was defined as recovered based on two consecutive negative NP/OP PCR tests, clearance by a healthcare professional, or resolution of symptoms. Mobile phlebotomists in the prospective study collected whole blood, serum and a nasopharyngeal or oropharyngeal swab from every participant. Participants in the prospective study had the option to provide additional blood draws and questionnaires over a roughly 2-month period. Blood samples from the prospective study were shipped frozen or at room temperature prior to DNA extraction. The CDR3 spans 15 residues, from the cysteine through the phenylalanine. The only DNA kept is the CDR3, 45 bases in frame from the first base. The germline V gene (reference sequence) yields MNHEY for CDR1 and SMNVEV for CDR2.

Results and caveats for the whole study, not just this receptor: How much clinical and demographic metadata was included differed by source and by participant, and the metadata was provided uncurated.

TCRbeta CDR3 regions were amplified from genomic DNA using the immunoSEQ Assay, a bias-controlled multiplex PCR. As for how the authors treated the data: The number of nucleated cells in each sample was estimated from the amplification of reference gene primers within the assay. To quantify the absolute abundance of each unique TCRbeta CDR3 rearrangement, sequence reads were collapsed and filtered. For each sample, productive Simpson clonality was calculated as the square root of Simpson's diversity index across productive rearrangements. Drawn from immuneACCESS, this table holds only the in-frame rearrangements with V and J called that TCRdb kept. Clones are partly lost; checked studies trace under half to an unresolved V gene and leave the rest unexplained. That table supplies the V and J calls and clone size; D and trimming were determined from the DNA. The sample data list just over 150,000 clones, and 70% to 90% of these were observed just once. The ten largest clones represent 6.6% of the sample.

The origin of this receptor is a woman aged 45-60 years who had recovered from COVID-19. In this chain, TRBV27 is recombined with TRBJ2-2, and TRBD2 matches 12 of the central bases. Material: PBMCs or T cells enriched from blood (not recorded which). The CDR3 loop reads CPLPWTSGVTGELFF. The nucleotides are TGTCCTCTACCCTGGACTAGCGGGGTAACGGGGGAGCTGTTTTTT.